Presented here are 12 T cell receptor beta chains from one specimen sequenced in a study of cytomegalovirus exposure and HLA in healthy donors. It was with 60 Vbeta and 13 Jbeta primers that the PCR ran. Some clones are missing from TCRdb's copy, which holds only in-frame ones; the method was immunoSEQ multiplex PCR. The table counts 53,000 or so clones; around 5.6% lies in the top ten. Source material: PBMCs. The receptor source for this set is a male donor in good health and CMV-seropositive.

The chain carries TRBV4-2 and TRBJ2-3, with 10 bases aligning to TRBD2. The CDR3 totals 17 residues. Trimming took 4 bases from V and 5 from J; bases not matched to a gene: 12. Germline V gene data show CDR1 as LGHNA and CDR2 as YNFKEQ. This chain's CDR3 is CASSPTGRLAGVDTQYF. In DNA, the CDR3 is TGTGCCAGCAGCCCCACCGGTCGGCTAGCGGGGGTAGATACGCAGTATTTT.

The genes are TRBV25-1 and TRBJ2-1; D gene unclear. Trimming shortened V by 1 base and J by 7 bases, and 8 bases separated the two germline ends. Germline CDR1 and CDR2: MGHDK and SYGVNS. CDR3 length: 13 residues. The CDR3 coding sequence is TGTGCCAGCAGTGAATCGCCTAGAAATGAGCAGTTCTTC. Residues: CASSESPRNEQFF.

V and J are TRBV20-1 and TRBJ1-2; D gene ambiguous. CDR3 length: 11 amino acids. The V and J ends lost 3 bases and 6 bases respectively, with 8 bases between them. Germline CDR1 reads DFQATT; CDR2 reads SNEGSKA (reference sequence). Here the CDR3 DNA reads TGCAGTGCTAGGAGGGTAGATGGCTACACCTTC. Protein product: CSARRVDGYTF.

The chain is built from TRBV4-1 and TRBJ2-6, with D unresolved. The CDR3 has 17 residues. V was trimmed by 0 bases and J by 2 bases, leaving 11 bases between them. CDR1 is MGHRA and CDR2 is YSYEKL in the germline V gene. The CDR3 reads CASSQDRGPAGANVLTF. The CDR3 coding sequence is TGCGCCAGCAGCCAAGATCGTGGGCCAGCTGGGGCCAACGTCCTGACTTTC.

This chain connects TRBV4-2 to TRBJ2-6, with 9 positions matching TRBD1. The length of the CDR3 is 17 residues. Germline loops: CDR1 LGHNA, CDR2 YNFKEQ. The trim removed 1 base at V and 1 base at J, leaving 2 bases unmatched. CDR3 DNA sequence: TGTGCCAGCAGCCAAGTAGGACAGGGGTCTGGGGCCAACGTCCTGACTTTC. Translating it yields CASSQVGQGSGANVLTF.

The chain employs TRBV9 and TRBJ2-3; 14 nucleotides align to TRBD2. V shed 7 bases, J shed 2 bases, and the junction held 6 bases outside the gene matches. This CDR3 spans 16 amino acids. Germline V CDR1 and CDR2: SGDLS, YYNGEE. CDR3 sequence: CASARLAGGATDTQYF. The CDR3 DNA reads as TGTGCCAGCGCCCGACTAGCGGGGGGGGCCACAGATACGCAGTATTTT.

This chain connects TRBV28 to TRBJ1-6; the match to TRBD1 covers 8 bases. V gave up 7 bases and J gave up 9 bases; unmatched junction bases: 11. Germline values: CDR1 MDHEN, CDR2 SYDVKM. The CDR3 sequence is 15 residues long. In nucleotides, the CDR3 is TGTGCCAGCACCCCCTCCCGGACAGGGTCTTCACCCCTCCACTTT. This codes for CASTPSRTGSSPLHF.

V gene TRBV13 combines with J gene TRBJ1-1; TRBD1 is a possible D gene (6 bases). Trimming cost V 0 bases and J 0 bases, with 11 bases left between them. The CDR3 totals 16 residues. Germline values: CDR1 PRHDT, CDR2 FYEKMQ (reference sequence). The CDR3 protein is CASSLGGQLMNTEAFF. The CDR3 nucleotides read TGTGCCAGCAGCTTAGGAGGACAGCTCATGAACACTGAAGCTTTCTTT.

The V gene is TRBV7-9, the J gene TRBJ1-5; D is unresolved. V lost 5 bases, J lost 4 bases, and 15 bases lay in between. The CDR3 totals 15 residues. Germline lookup yields CDR1 SEHNR and CDR2 FQNEAQ (reference sequence). The CDR3 DNA sequence: TGTGCCAGCAGCCCAGCGATCGGTGGTAATCAGCCCCAGCATTTT. It specifies CASSPAIGGNQPQHF.

This rearrangement joins TRBV27 to TRBJ1-5; the D gene is possibly TRBD1 (6 bases). With 6 bases removed from V and 7 bases from J, the gap between germline ends came to 13 bases. Germline CDR1 MNHEY, CDR2 SMNVEV (reference sequence). The CDR3 sequence is 13 residues long. CDR3: CASSGGAWQPQHF. CDR3 sequence (DNA): TGTGCCAGCAGCGGGGGGGCCTGGCAGCCCCAGCATTTT.

The chain joins TRBV7-9 to TRBJ1-1; D possibly corresponds to TRBD1 (5 bases). Deletions cut 2 bases from V and 8 bases from J, with 12 bases between. Germline lookup yields CDR1 SEHNR and CDR2 FQNEAQ (reference sequence). This CDR3 contains 13 residues. CDR3 DNA: TGTGCCAGCAGCTTACCTCTGACAGACGAAGCTTTCTTT. Amino acid sequence: CASSLPLTDEAFF.

The gene calls are TRBV5-1 and TRBJ2-1; 10 bases are shared with TRBD1. The trim removed 1 base at V and 6 bases at J, leaving 7 bases unmatched. Looked up from germline, CDR1 is SGHRS and CDR2 is YFSETQ. The length of the CDR3 is 16 residues. The CDR3 loop reads CASSLHGGQGLNEQFF. CDR3 nucleotides: TGCGCCAGCAGCTTGCACGGGGGACAGGGGCTCAATGAGCAGTTCTTC.